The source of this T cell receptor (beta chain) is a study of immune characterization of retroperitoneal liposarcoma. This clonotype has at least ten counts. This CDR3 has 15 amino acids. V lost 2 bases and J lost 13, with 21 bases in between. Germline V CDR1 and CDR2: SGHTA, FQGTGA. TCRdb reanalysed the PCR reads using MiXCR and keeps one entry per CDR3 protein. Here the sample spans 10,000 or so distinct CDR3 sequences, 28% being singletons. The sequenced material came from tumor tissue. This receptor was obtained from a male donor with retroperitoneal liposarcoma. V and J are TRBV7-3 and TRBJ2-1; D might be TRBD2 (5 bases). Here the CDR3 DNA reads TGTGCCAGCAGCTTACAGCCCGCGGCCGGGGAGACCCAGTTCTTC. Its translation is CASSLQPAAGETQFF.